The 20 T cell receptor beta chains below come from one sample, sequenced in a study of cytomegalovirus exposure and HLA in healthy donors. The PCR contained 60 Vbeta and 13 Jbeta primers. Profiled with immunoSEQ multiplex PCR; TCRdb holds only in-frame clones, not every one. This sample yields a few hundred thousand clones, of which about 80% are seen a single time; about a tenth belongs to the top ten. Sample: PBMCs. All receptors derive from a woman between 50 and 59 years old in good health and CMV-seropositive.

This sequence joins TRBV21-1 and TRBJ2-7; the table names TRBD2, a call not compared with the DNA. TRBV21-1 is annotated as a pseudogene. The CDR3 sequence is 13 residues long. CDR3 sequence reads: CASSKAVSYEQYF. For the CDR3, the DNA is TGTGCCAGCAGCAAAGCCGTCTCCTACGAGCAGTACTTC.

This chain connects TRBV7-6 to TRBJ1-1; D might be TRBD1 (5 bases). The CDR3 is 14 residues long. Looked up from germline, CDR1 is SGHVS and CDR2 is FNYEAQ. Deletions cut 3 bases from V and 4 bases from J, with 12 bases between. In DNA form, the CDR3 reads TGTGCCAGCAGCTTTATGGGCGGGACCACTGAAGCTTTCTTT. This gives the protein CASSFMGGTTEAFF.

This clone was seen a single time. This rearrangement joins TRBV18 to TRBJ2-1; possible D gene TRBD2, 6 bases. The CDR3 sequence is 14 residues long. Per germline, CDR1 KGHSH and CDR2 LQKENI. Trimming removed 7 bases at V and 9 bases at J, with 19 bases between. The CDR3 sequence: CASCADEGLGEQFF. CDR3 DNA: TGTGCCAGCTGCGCAGATGAGGGACTCGGTGAGCAGTTCTTC.

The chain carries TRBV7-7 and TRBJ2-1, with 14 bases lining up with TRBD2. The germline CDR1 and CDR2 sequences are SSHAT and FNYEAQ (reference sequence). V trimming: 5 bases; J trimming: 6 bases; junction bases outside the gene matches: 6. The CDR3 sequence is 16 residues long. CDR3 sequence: CASSPRLAGGRNEQFF. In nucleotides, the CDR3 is TGTGCCAGCAGCCCGCGACTAGCGGGGGGGCGCAATGAGCAGTTCTTC.

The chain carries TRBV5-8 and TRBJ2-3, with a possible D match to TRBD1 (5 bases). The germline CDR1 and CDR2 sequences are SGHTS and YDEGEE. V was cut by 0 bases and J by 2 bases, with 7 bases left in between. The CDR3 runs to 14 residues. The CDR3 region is CASSLGQLTDTQYF. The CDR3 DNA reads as TGTGCCAGCAGCTTGGGACAGCTCACAGATACGCAGTATTTT.

CDR3 residues: CASSLSSGTVETQYF. The CDR3 DNA follows: TGTGCCAGCAGCTTATCGTCGGGTACCGTAGAGACCCAGTACTTC. The J gene is TRBJ2-5, the V gene TRBV7-2; D gene uncertain. V was pared by 2 bases and J by 4 bases, with 14 bases between. The length of the CDR3 is 15 residues. Germline CDR1 is SGHTA and CDR2 is FQGNSA.

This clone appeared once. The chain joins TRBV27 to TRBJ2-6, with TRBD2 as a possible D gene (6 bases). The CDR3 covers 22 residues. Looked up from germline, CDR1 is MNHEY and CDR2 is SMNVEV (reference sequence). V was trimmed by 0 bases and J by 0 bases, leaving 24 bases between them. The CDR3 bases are TGTGCCAGCAGTTTATCGGTGCGGGGTCCGGGGTCTCCTCTCTCTGGGGCCAACGTCCTGACTTTC. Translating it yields CASSLSVRGPGSPLSGANVLTF.

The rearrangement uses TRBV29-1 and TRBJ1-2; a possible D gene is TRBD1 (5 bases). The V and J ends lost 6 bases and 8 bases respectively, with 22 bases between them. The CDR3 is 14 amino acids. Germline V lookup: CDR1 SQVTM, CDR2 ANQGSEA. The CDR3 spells CSVGGGEGTPGYTF. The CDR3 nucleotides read TGCAGCGTGGGGGGGGGTGAAGGGACTCCCGGCTACACCTTC.

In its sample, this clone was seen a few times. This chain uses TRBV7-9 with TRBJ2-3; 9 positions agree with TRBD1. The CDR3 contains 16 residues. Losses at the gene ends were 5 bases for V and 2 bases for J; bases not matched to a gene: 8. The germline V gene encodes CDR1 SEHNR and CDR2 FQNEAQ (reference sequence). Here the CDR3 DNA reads TGTGCCAGCAGCCATGGGACAGGGCAGATCACAGATACGCAGTATTTT. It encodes CASSHGTGQITDTQYF. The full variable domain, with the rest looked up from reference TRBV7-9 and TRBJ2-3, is DTGVSQNPRHKITKRGQNVTFRCDPISEHNRLYWYRQTLGQGPEFLTYFQNEAQLEKSRLLSDRFSAERPKGSFSTLEIQRTEQGDSAMYLCASSHGTGQITDTQYFGPGTRLTVL.

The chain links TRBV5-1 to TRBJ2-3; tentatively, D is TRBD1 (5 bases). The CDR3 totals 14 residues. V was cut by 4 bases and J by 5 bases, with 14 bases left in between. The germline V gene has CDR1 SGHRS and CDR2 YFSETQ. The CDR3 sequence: CASSERQFLDTQYF. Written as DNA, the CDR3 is TGCGCCAGCAGCGAAAGACAGTTCTTAGATACGCAGTATTTT.

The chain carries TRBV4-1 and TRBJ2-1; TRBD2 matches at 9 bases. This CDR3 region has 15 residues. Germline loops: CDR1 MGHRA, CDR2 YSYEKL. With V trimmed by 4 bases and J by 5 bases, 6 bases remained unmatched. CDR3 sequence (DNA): TGCGCCAGCAGCCTGGGACTAGCCATTAACAATGAGCAGTTCTTC. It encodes CASSLGLAINNEQFF.

CDR3 residues: CASSPRRGLGGGTQYF. The DNA for the CDR3 is TGTGCCAGCAGCCCCCGGCGGGGGCTCGGAGGTGGGACGCAGTATTTT. The rearrangement links TRBV13 to TRBJ2-3, with TRBD2 as a possible D gene (7 bases). Germline V gene lookup returns CDR1 PRHDT and CDR2 FYEKMQ (reference sequence). Deletions cut 5 bases from V and 9 bases from J, with 24 bases between. The CDR3 has 16 residues.

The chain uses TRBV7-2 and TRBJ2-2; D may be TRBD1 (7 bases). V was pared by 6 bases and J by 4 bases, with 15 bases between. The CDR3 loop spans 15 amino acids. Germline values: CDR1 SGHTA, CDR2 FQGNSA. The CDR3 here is CASRTRGRSTGELFF. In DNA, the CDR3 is TGTGCCAGCAGGACTAGGGGGCGATCCACCGGGGAGCTGTTTTTT.

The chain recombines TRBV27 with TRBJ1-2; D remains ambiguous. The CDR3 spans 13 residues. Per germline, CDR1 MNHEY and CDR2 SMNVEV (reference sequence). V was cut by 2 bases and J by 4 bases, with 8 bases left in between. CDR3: CASSLGPPYGYTF. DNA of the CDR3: TGTGCCAGCAGTTTAGGCCCACCCTATGGCTACACCTTC.

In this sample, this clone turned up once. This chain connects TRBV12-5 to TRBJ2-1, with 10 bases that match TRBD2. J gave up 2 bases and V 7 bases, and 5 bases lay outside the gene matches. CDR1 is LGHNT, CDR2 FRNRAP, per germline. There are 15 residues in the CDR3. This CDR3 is CASAGGLAAYNEQFF. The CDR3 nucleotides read TGTGCTAGTGCCGGAGGACTAGCGGCCTACAATGAGCAGTTCTTC. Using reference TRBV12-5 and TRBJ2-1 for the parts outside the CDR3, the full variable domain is DARVTQTPRHKVTEMGQEVTMRCQPILGHNTVFWYRQTMMQGLELLAYFRNRAPLDDSGMPKDRFSAEMPDATLATLKIQPSEPRDSAVYFCASAGGLAAYNEQFFGPGTRLTVL.

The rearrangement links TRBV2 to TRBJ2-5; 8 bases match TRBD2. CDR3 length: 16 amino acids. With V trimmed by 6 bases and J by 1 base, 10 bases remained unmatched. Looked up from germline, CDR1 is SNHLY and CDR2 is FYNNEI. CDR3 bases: TGTGCCAGCAGCCCGGGGAGCGGGGGACGCCAAGAGACCCAGTACTTC. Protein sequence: CASSPGSGGRQETQYF.

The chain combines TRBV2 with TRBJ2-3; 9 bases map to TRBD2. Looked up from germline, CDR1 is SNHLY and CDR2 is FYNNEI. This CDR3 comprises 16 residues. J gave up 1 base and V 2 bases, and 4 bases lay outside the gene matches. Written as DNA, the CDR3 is TGTGCCAGCAGTGAACAGGCTAGCGGGGGCACAGATACGCAGTATTTT. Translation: CASSEQASGGTDTQYF.

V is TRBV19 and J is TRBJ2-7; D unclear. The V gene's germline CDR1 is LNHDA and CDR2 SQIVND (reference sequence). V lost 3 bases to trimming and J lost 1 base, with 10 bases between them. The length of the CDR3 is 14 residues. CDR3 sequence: CASSMAAGSYEQYF. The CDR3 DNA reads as TGTGCCAGTAGTATGGCGGCCGGTTCCTACGAGCAGTACTTC.

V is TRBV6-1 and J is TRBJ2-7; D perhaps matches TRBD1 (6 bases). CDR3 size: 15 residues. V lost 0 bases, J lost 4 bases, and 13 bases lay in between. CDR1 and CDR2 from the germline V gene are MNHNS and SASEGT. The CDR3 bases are TGTGCCAGCAGTGAAGCGGGGGCAACGATTTACGAGCAGTACTTC. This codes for CASSEAGATIYEQYF.

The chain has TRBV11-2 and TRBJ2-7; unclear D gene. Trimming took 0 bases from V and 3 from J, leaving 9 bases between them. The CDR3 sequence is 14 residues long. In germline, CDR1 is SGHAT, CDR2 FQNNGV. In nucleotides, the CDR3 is TGTGCCAGCAGCTTAGATCGGCTAGGCTACGAGCAGTACTTC. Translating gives CASSLDRLGYEQYF.